Reported below is one T cell receptor (beta chain). Methods used by the authors: Reference gene primer amplification in the assay estimated nucleated cell counts. Assay: immunoSEQ multiplex PCR; the TCRdb copy retains only in-frame clones and omits some. D and trimming come from the DNA, and the V and J calls and clone size come from that table. The sample shows around 130,000 clones, roughly three quarters of them seen only once. This entry comes from a study of blood T cell repertoires in COVID-19. Study details: COVID-19 samples from acute and convalescent phases originated in the United States, Italy and Spain. PBMCs, B-cell-depleted T cells, or T cells provided the cDNA or gDNA that made up the material.

This receptor was identified in a human donor in a cohort sampled during active COVID-19. The specimen sequenced was peripheral blood.

In nucleotides, the CDR3 is TGTGCCAGCAGCTTGGTGGCACAGGGTACCGGGGAGCTGTTTTTT. Translated: CASSLVAQGTGELFF. The chain has TRBV5-6 and TRBJ2-2; perhaps TRBD1 as D (6 bases). Trimming took 0 bases from V and 5 from J, leaving 11 bases between them. This CDR3 spans 15 amino acids. The V gene's germline CDR1 is SGHDT and CDR2 YYEEEE.